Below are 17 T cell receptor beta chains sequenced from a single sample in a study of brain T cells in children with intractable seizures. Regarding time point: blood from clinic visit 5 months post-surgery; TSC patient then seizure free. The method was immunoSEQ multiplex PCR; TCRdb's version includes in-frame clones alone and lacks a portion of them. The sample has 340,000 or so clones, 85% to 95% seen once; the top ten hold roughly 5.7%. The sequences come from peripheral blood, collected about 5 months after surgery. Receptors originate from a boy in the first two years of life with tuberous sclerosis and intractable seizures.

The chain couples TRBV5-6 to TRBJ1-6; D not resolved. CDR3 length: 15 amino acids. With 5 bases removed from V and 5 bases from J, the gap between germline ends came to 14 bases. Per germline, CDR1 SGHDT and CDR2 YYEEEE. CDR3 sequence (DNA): TGTGCCAGCAGTTTATACGGGATCAATAATTCACCCCTCCACTTT. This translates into CASSLYGINNSPLHF.

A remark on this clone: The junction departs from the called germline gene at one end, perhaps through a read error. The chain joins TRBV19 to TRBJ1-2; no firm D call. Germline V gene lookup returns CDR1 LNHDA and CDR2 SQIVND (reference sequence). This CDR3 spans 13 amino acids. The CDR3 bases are TGTGCCAGTAGAATAGACCAGTCTGGGGGCTACACCTTC. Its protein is CASRIDQSGGYTF.

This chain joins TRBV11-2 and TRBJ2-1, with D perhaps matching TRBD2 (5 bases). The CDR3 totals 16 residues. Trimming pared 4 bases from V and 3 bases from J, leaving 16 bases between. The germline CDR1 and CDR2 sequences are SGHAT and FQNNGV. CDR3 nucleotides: TGTGCCAGCAGCTACACCGAAAGCGGACTCTACAATGAGCAGTTCTTC. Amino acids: CASSYTESGLYNEQFF.

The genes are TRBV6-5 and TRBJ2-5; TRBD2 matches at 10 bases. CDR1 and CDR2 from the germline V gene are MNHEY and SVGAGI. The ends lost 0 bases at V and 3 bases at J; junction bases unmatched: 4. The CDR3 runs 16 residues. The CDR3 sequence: CASSYSSGGAEETQYF. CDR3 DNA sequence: TGTGCCAGCAGTTACTCAAGCGGGGGGGCAGAAGAGACCCAGTACTTC.

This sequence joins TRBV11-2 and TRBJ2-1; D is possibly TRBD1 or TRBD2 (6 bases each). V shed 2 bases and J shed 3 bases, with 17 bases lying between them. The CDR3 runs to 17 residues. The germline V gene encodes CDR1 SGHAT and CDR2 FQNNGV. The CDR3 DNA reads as TGTGCCAGCAGCTTATTACCGACGGGGGCAGGCTACAATGAGCAGTTCTTC. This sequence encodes CASSLLPTGAGYNEQFF. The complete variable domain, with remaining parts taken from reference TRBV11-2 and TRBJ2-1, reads EAGVAQSPRYKIIEKRQSVAFWCNPISGHATLYWYQQILGQGPKLLIQFQNNGVVDDSQLPKDRFSAERLKGVDSTLKIQPAKLEDSAVYLCASSLLPTGAGYNEQFFGPGTRLTVL.

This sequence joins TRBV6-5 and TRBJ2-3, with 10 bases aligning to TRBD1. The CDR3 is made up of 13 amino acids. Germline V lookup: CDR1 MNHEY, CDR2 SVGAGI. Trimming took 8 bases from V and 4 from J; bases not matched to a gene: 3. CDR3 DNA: TGTGCCAGCGGACAGGGGGGGCCAGATACGCAGTATTTT. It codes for CASGQGGPDTQYF.

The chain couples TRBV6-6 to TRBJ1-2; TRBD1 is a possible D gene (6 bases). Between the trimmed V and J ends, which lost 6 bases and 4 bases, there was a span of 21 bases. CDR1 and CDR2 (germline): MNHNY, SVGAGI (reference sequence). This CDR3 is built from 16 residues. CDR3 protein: CASRTGGSGGVYGYTF. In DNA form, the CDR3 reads TGTGCCAGCAGGACGGGGGGCTCTGGTGGTGTCTATGGCTACACCTTC.

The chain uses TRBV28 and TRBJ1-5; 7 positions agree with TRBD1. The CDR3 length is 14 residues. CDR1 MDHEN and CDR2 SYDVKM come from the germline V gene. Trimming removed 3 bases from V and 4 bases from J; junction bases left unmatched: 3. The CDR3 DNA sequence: TGTGCCAGCAGTTTCGGGACAGCTAATCAGCCCCAGCATTTT. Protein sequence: CASSFGTANQPQHF.

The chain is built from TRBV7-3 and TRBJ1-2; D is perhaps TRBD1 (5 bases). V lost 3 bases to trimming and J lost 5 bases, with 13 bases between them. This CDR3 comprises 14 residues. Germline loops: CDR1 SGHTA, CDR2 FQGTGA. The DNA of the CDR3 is TGTGCCAGCAGCTTCTCCCCCGGGGGGTATGGCTACACCTTC. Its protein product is CASSFSPGGYGYTF. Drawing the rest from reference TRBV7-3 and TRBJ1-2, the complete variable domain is GAGVSQTPSNKVTEKGKYVELRCDPISGHTALYWYRQSLGQGPEFLIYFQGTGAADDSGLPNDRFFAVRPEGSVSTLKIQRTERGDSAVYLCASSFSPGGYGYTFGSGTRLTVV.

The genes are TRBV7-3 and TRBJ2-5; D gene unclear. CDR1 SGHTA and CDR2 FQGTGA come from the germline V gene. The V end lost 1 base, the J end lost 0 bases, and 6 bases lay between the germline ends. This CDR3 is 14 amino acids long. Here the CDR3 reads CASSLRINQETQYF. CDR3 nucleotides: TGTGCCAGCAGCTTAAGGATAAACCAAGAGACCCAGTACTTC.

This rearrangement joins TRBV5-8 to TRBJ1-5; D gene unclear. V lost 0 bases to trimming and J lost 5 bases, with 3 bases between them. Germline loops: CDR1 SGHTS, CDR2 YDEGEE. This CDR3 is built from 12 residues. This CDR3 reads CASSLVDQPQHF. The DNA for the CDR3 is TGTGCCAGCAGCTTGGTGGATCAGCCCCAGCATTTT.

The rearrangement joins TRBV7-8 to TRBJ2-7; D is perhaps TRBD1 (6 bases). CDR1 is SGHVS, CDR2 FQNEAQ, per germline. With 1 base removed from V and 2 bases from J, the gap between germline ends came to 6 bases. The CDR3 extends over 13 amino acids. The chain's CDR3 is CASSLDRAYEQYF. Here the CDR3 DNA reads TGTGCCAGCAGCTTAGACAGGGCCTACGAGCAGTACTTC.

The DNA of the CDR3 is TGTGCCAGCAGCGTAGGGGGGGAGACCCAGTACTTC. Translated: CASSVGGETQYF. The V gene is TRBV9, the J gene TRBJ2-5; perhaps D is TRBD1 or TRBD2 (5 bases each). Germline lookup yields CDR1 SGDLS and CDR2 YYNGEE. There are 12 residues in the CDR3. V lost 0 bases and J 5 bases, leaving 5 bases between the germline ends.

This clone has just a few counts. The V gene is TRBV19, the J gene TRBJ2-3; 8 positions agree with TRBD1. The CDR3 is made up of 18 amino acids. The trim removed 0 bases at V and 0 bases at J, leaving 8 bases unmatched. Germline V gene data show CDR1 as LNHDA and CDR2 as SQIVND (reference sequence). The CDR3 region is CASSIDSRTGFSTDTQYF. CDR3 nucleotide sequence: TGTGCCAGTAGTATAGATTCCCGGACAGGGTTTAGCACAGATACGCAGTATTTT.

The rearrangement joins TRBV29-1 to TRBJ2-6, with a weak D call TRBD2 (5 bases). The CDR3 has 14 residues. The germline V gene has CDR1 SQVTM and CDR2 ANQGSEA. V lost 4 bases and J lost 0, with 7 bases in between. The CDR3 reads CSVAGDSGANVLTF. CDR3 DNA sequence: TGCAGCGTTGCCGGGGACTCTGGGGCCAACGTCCTGACTTTC.

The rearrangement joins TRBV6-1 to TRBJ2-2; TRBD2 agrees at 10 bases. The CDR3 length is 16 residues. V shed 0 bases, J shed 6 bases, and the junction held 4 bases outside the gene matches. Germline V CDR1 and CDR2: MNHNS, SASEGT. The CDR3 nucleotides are TGTGCCAGCAGTGAAGCGGTCCTAGCGGGAGCCGGGGAGCTGTTTTTT. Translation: CASSEAVLAGAGELFF.

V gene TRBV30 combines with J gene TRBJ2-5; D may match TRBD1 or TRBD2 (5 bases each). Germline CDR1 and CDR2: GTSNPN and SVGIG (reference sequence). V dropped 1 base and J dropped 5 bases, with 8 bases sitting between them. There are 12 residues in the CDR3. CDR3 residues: CAWSGEGETQYF. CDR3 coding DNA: TGTGCCTGGAGTGGCGAGGGGGAGACCCAGTACTTC.